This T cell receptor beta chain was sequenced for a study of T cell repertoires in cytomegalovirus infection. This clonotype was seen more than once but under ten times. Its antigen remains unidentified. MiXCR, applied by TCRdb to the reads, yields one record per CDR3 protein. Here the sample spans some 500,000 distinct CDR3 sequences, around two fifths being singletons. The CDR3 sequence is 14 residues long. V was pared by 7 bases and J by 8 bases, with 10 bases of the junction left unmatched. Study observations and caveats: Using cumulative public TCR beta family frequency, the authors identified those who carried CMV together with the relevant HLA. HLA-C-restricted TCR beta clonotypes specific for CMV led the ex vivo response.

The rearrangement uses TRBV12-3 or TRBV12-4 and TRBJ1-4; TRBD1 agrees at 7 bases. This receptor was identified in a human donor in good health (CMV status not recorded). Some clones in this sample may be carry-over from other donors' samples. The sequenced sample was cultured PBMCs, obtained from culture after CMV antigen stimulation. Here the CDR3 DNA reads TGTGCCAGCACCGAACAGGGGCTGGGGGAAAAACTGTTTTTT. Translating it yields CASTEQGLGEKLFF.